Below, one T cell receptor (beta chain) is given with its context. Its antigen is undetermined. Germline V gene lookup returns CDR1 MNHNS and CDR2 SASEGT. This CDR3 is built from 16 residues. The trim removed 1 base at V and 3 bases at J, leaving 4 bases unmatched. This sample was included in a study of metastatic and nonmetastatic thyroid tumors. Study summary: Repertoires from malignant and benign thyroid patients were compared across blood and tumor or nodule tissue.

Patients had received no treatment of any kind before thyroid surgery. Study conclusions and caveats: Relative to benign nodules, malignant thyroid tumors were reportedly characterized by significantly elevated TCR beta diversity in blood and tumor.

Authors' analysis steps: What underpinned the distant-metastasis classifier for papillary thyroid cancer was the set of CDR3 differences across clinicopathological groups. With MiXCR, TCRdb reprocessed the PCR reads. TCRdb, rather than the study authors, made the V and J calls. The sample records approximately 30,000 clones, roughly 4% being singletons. The sequencing sample was made of blood. The receptor was derived from a male donor with papillary thyroid cancer or a benign thyroid nodule (not recorded which). Some clones in this sample may be carry-over from other donors' samples. The V and J genes are TRBV6-1 and TRBJ2-2; 8 nucleotides agree with TRBD1. The CDR3 sequence: CASSEVTGAYTGELFF. In DNA form, the CDR3 reads TGTGCCAGCAGTGAAGTGACAGGGGCGTACACCGGGGAGCTGTTTTTT.